Listed below are T cell receptor beta chains from one sample, sequenced in a study of OX40 agonist ivuxolimab in advanced cancers. Repertoires were generated with immunoSEQ multiplex PCR, while TCRdb's copy carries only in-frame clones and drops some. The table lists about 36,000 clones, approximately 80% of them singletons. The material sequenced was CD4+ or CD8+ T cells sorted from blood, taken in a trial of the OX40 agonist ivuxolimab. These receptors were collected from an adult with an advanced solid tumor such as melanoma, head and neck, liver or kidney cancer. CDR3s include the opening cysteine and the closing phenylalanine or tryptophan. A D gene is named only where the DNA matches it firmly. Expanded clones get a size class; other rows say once, few or many, or leave the size out.

TRBJ2-3	-	-	TRBV6-1	13	TGTTCCATCCGGGGGTCAGGCACAGATACGCAGTATTTT	CSIRGSGTDTQYF
TRBJ1-6	large	-	TRBV2	12	TGTGCCAGCATCGGGGGGAATTCACCCCTCCACTTT	CASIGGNSPLHF
TRBJ2-3	-	-	TRBV6-1	15	TGTGCCAGCACAACTTACACAGGGACCACAGATACGCAGTATTTT	CASTTYTGTTDTQYF
TRBJ2-1	-	-	TRBV9	15	TGTGCCAGCAGCGCCCAGTCCCGGGCCTACGATGAGCAGTTCTTC	CASSAQSRAYDEQFF
TRBJ1-1	-	-	TRBV11-1	14	TGTGCCAGCAGCTTAGCGCAGGTCGACACTGAAGCTTTCTTT	CASSLAQVDTEAFF
TRBJ1-1	once	TRBD1	TRBV6-5	13	TGTGCCAGCAGTTCATCAGGGGGCTTTGAAGCTTTCTTT	CASSSSGGFEAFF
TRBJ2-1	-	-	TRBV5-4	13	TGTGCCAGCAGCTTGGCCGCGGGCAGGGAGCAGTTCTTC	CASSLAAGREQFF
TRBJ2-3	-	TRBD1	TRBV28	13	TGTGCTACGGACAGGCTAAGCACAGATACGCAGTATTTT	CATDRLSTDTQYF
TRBJ1-5	-	-	TRBV23-1	15	TGCGCCAGCAGTCAGGAAGGGCCAAGCAATCAGCCCCAGCATTTT	CASSQEGPSNQPQHF
TRBJ2-3	-	-	TRBV19	13	TGTGCCAGTAGTATCGGCAGTACAGATACGCAGTATTTT	CASSIGSTDTQYF
TRBJ2-5	-	TRBD2	TRBV11-2	14	TGTGCCAGCAGCCGAGGACTAGCGCAAGAGACCCAGTACTTC	CASSRGLAQETQYF
TRBJ1-2	-	-	TRBV10-3	13	TGTGCCATCAGTGAGAACAGCAACTATGGCTACACCTTC	CAISENSNYGYTF
TRBJ2-1	-	-	TRBV25-1	11	TGTGCCAGCAGTGATTGGTATGAGCAGTTCTTC	CASSDWYEQFF
TRBJ2-3	-	-	TRBV5-6	14	TGTGCCAGCAGCTTAGGTCTTCACACAGATACGCAGTATTTT	CASSLGLHTDTQYF
TRBJ2-4	few	-	TRBV7-9	13	TGTGCCAGCAGCCACGACTCAAAAAACATTCAGTACTTC	CASSHDSKNIQYF
TRBJ2-1	-	TRBD1	TRBV5-4	15	TGTGCCAGCAGCTTGGGAGGGACAGGAAACAATGAGCAGTTCTTC	CASSLGGTGNNEQFF
TRBJ2-1	-	TRBD2	TRBV29-1	17	TGCAGCGTTGAAGCAGGACTAGCGGGAGGGTGGTACAATGAGCAGTTCTTC	CSVEAGLAGGWYNEQFF
TRBJ1-5	-	-	TRBV6-5	13	TGTGCCAGCAGCGCAGGGGTTGCTCAGCCCCAGCATTTT	CASSAGVAQPQHF
TRBJ2-3	-	-	TRBV4-2	14	TGTGCCAGCAGCCAAGCGGACCGGGGAGATACGCAGTATTTT	CASSQADRGDTQYF
TRBJ1-5	-	-	TRBV2	17	TGTGCCAGCACTTTCGACAGAGGAGGATATAGCAATCAGCCCCAGCATTTT	CASTFDRGGYSNQPQHF
TRBJ2-6	few	TRBD2	TRBV2	15	TGTGCCAGCAGCGGCGGGGGGTTGCAGGCCAACGTCCTGACTTTC	CASSGGGLQANVLTF
TRBJ1-1	once	-	TRBV4-1	14	TGCGCCAGCAGCCAAGTTGCTTTCCGCACTGAAGCTTTCTTT	CASSQVAFRTEAFF
TRBJ2-5	-	TRBD1	TRBV25-1	15	TGTGCCAGCAGTGAATGGACAGGGGGCAGCGAGACCCAGTACTTC	CASSEWTGGSETQYF
TRBJ2-3	-	TRBD2	TRBV27	16	TGTGCCAGCAGCTCGGGACTAGCGGTACCACGGGATACGCAGTATTTT	CASSSGLAVPRDTQYF
TRBJ2-3	-	TRBD2	TRBV19	15	TGTGCCAGTAGCGAGACTAGCGGGGGCACAGATACGCAGTATTTT	CASSETSGGTDTQYF
TRBJ1-1	-	TRBD1	TRBV7-8	16	TGTGCCAGCAGCCTGATTGGACAGGGTAGGGGGACTGAAGCTTTCTTT	CASSLIGQGRGTEAFF
TRBJ2-4	-	TRBD1	TRBV11-1	17	TGTGCCAGCAGCTCACAGGACAGGATTCTAGCCAAAAACATTCAGTACTTC	CASSSQDRILAKNIQYF
TRBJ2-6	-	TRBD1	TRBV19	17	TGTGCCAGTAGTATTGGGACAGGGGTCTCTGGGGCCAACGTCCTGACTTTC	CASSIGTGVSGANVLTF
TRBJ1-2	-	-	TRBV9	15	TGTGCCAGCAGCGTAGGGAGACCATCTAACTATGGCTACACCTTC	CASSVGRPSNYGYTF
TRBJ2-5	few	TRBD1	TRBV5-1	14	TGCGCCAGCAGCTTGGAGGGGGCTGGGGAGACCCAGTACTTC	CASSLEGAGETQYF
TRBJ2-5	-	TRBD1	TRBV30	14	TGTGCCTGGAGGAGAGGGGGCGGTTCAGAGACCCAGTACTTC	CAWRRGGGSETQYF
TRBJ2-1	-	-	TRBV11-3	14	TGTGCCAGCAGCTTAGACGGGAACTACAATGAGCAGTTCTTC	CASSLDGNYNEQFF
TRBJ1-2	-	TRBD1	TRBV5-1	16	TGCGCCAGCAGCTTGGGCGGACAGGGAGGATCTGTAGGCTACACCTTC	CASSLGGQGGSVGYTF
TRBJ1-5	-	-	TRBV19	16	TGTGCCAGTAGTATAGGGGGTCGGGCTAGCAATCAGCCCCAGCATTTT	CASSIGGRASNQPQHF
TRBJ2-3	few	TRBD2	TRBV11-2	15	TGTGCCAGCAGCTCTACTAGCGGGGGGGCCCAGACGCAGTATTTT	CASSSTSGGAQTQYF
TRBJ2-5	-	TRBD2	TRBV7-3	15	TGTGCCAGCAGCTTAACGGGAGGGGTCGGAGAGACCCAGTACTTC	CASSLTGGVGETQYF
TRBJ1-2	-	-	TRBV25-1	13	TGTGCCAGCAGTGAAAGACAGTACCATGGCTACACCTTC	CASSERQYHGYTF
TRBJ1-5	few	-	TRBV29-1	12	TGCAGCGTCCAAGGGGCCGGTCAGCCCCAGCATTTT	CSVQGAGQPQHF
TRBJ1-3	-	TRBD1	TRBV25-1	15	TGTGCCAGCAGTCCACCGGACAGGTTTGGAAACACCATATATTTT	CASSPPDRFGNTIYF
TRBJ2-7	-	-	TRBV6-5	12	TGTGCCAGCAGCCCCGGTGACTACGAGCAGTACTTC	CASSPGDYEQYF
TRBJ2-1	-	TRBD2	TRBV18	15	TGTGCCAGCTCACAGAGGACTAGCGGGTACAATGAGCAGTTCTTC	CASSQRTSGYNEQFF
TRBJ1-3	-	-	TRBV6-5	13	TGTGCCAGCAGTGGGACTGTCGGAAACACCATATATTTT	CASSGTVGNTIYF
TRBJ1-3	once	-	TRBV6-1	16	TGTGCCAGCAGTGAACGGAATTACTACTCTGGAAACACCATATATTTT	CASSERNYYSGNTIYF
TRBJ1-2	-	TRBD1	TRBV6-1	15	TGTGCCAGCAGTGAAGCGTCGGGCAGGGGGGAGGGCTACACCTTC	CASSEASGRGEGYTF
TRBJ2-7	-	-	TRBV28	14	TGTGCCAGCAGTTTATCAGTAACCACCTACGAGCAGTACTTC	CASSLSVTTYEQYF
TRBJ2-7	-	-	TRBV27	13	TGTGCCACCTCATGGGGACGCAGCTACGAGCAGTACTTC	CATSWGRSYEQYF
TRBJ2-3	-	TRBD1	TRBV6-1	15	TGTGCCAGCACCGGCTACCCCAGGGGGCTAGATACGCAGTATTTT	CASTGYPRGLDTQYF
TRBJ2-5	-	-	TRBV12-5	18	TGTGCTAGTGGTTTGGTACTCGATAGCAGGGGGGCTGGGGAGACCCAGTACTTC	CASGLVLDSRGAGETQYF
TRBJ2-7	-	TRBD2	TRBV4-2	13	TGTGCCAGCAGCCCGTCGCGGGGGTGGGAGCAGTACTTC	CASSPSRGWEQYF